This passage covers 21 T cell receptor beta chains from one sample sequenced in a study of Graves' ophthalmopathy and Graves' hyperthyroidism. The sequenced template was RNA, covering the TCR beta CDR3 region. An opening RT-PCR round employed HTBI primers and preceded a second-round multiplex PCR. From the multiplex PCR reads, TCRdb called clonotypes with MiXCR, one entry per CDR3 protein. The repertoire holds 500,000 to 700,000 distinct CDR3 sequences, with 20% to 25% as singletons. Sequencing was done on a sample of peripheral blood. Receptor source: a woman between 18 and 30 years old with stable Graves' hyperthyroidism. Some clones in this sample may be carry-over from other donors' samples.

This clonotype was seen repeatedly, ten times or more. The chain uses TRBV7-9 and TRBJ1-2; D gene ambiguous. Per the germline V gene, CDR1 is SEHNR and CDR2 is FQNEAQ (reference sequence). The ends were cut back, 7 bases at V and 6 bases at J, with 15 bases in the middle. CDR3 length: 13 residues. CDR3 in DNA: TGTGCCAGCACCACGGGAACGGCGAATGGCTACACCTTC. It translates to CASTTGTANGYTF.

There are many counts of this clonotype. V is TRBV15 and J is TRBJ2-2, with a possible D match to TRBD1 (7 bases). V was pared by 7 bases and J by 1 base, with 16 bases between. CDR1 is LNHNV, CDR2 YYDKDF, per germline (reference sequence). The CDR3 is 16 residues long. The CDR3 reads CATNGPGGGNTGELFF. DNA of the CDR3: TGTGCCACCAATGGTCCAGGGGGAGGGAACACCGGGGAGCTGTTTTTT. The full variable domain, completed using reference TRBV15 and TRBJ2-2, is DAMVIQNPRYQVTQFGKPVTLSCSQTLNHNVMYWYQQKSSQAPKLLFHYYDKDFNNEADTPDNFQSRRPNTSFCFLDIRSPGLGDTAMYLCATNGPGGGNTGELFFGEGSRLTVL.

This clonotype was found many times. The chain is built from TRBV19 and TRBJ1-5; no firm D call. Germline-derived CDR1 and CDR2 are LNHDA and SQIVND (reference sequence). The CDR3 is 14 amino acids. With 4 bases removed from V and 5 bases from J, the gap between germline ends came to 12 bases. CDR3 in amino acids: CASSSSGYHQPQHF. In DNA, the CDR3 is TGTGCCAGTAGTAGCTCAGGTTACCATCAGCCCCAGCATTTT.

This clonotype was seen repeatedly, ten times or more. This chain connects TRBV19 to TRBJ1-5, with D unclear. There are 14 residues in the CDR3. In germline, CDR1 is LNHDA, CDR2 SQIVND (reference sequence). The V gene lost 2 bases and the J gene lost 2 bases, with 7 bases spanning the gap. CDR3 protein: CASSIMDGNQPQHF. The CDR3 DNA reads TGTGCCAGTAGTATAATGGATGGCAATCAGCCCCAGCATTTT. The full variable domain, with the rest looked up from reference TRBV19 and TRBJ1-5, is DGGITQSPKYLFRKEGQNVTLSCEQNLNHDAMYWYRQDPGQGLRLIYYSQIVNDFQKGDIAEGYSVSREKKESFPLTVTSAQKNPTAFYLCASSIMDGNQPQHFGDGTRLSIL.

In its sample, this clonotype was seen many times. The chain carries TRBV7-9 and TRBJ1-2; TRBD1 agrees at 7 bases. CDR3 length equals 16 residues. Per germline, CDR1 SEHNR and CDR2 FQNEAQ (reference sequence). V trimming: 5 bases; J trimming: 1 base; junction bases outside the gene matches: 10. DNA for the CDR3: TGTGCCAGCAGCGCTGCTGGGGGACAGAATAACTATGGCTACACCTTC. Translating gives CASSAAGGQNNYGYTF.

The V gene is TRBV12-5, the J gene TRBJ1-1; D is unresolved. Germline V gene lookup returns CDR1 LGHNT and CDR2 FRNRAP. V lost 4 bases, J lost 1 base, and 13 bases lay in between. The CDR3 extends over 15 amino acids. The CDR3 is CASGSSAWANTEAFF. The CDR3 DNA reads as TGTGCTAGTGGTTCCTCAGCGTGGGCGAACACTGAAGCTTTCTTT.

The V and J genes are TRBV27 and TRBJ1-1; D ambiguous. V was cut by 7 bases and J by 2 bases, with 11 bases left in between. This CDR3 has 13 residues. From germline, CDR1 is MNHEY and CDR2 SMNVEV (reference sequence). The DNA of the CDR3 is TGTGCCAGCAAAACCGACGGAAACACTGAAGCTTTCTTT. Translating gives CASKTDGNTEAFF.

The rearrangement uses TRBV15 and TRBJ1-5; the D is unclear. The CDR3 is 16 residues long. Germline values: CDR1 LNHNV, CDR2 YYDKDF (reference sequence). Trimming removed 0 bases at V and 5 bases at J, with 14 bases between. CDR3: CATSREGRDGYQPQHF. The CDR3, as DNA: TGTGCCACCAGCAGAGAAGGGCGGGATGGTTATCAGCCCCAGCATTTT.

V is TRBV5-1 and J is TRBJ2-2; 11 bases map to TRBD2. V lost 2 bases to trimming and J lost 0 bases; unmatched junction nucleotides: 3. Germline CDR1 SGHRS, CDR2 YFSETQ. CDR3 length: 17 residues. The CDR3 sequence: CASSFIAGGSNTGELFF. The CDR3 nucleotides read TGCGCCAGCAGCTTTATAGCGGGAGGGTCGAACACCGGGGAGCTGTTTTTT.

The rearrangement uses TRBV6-1 and TRBJ2-7; no clear D gene. Germline loops: CDR1 MNHNS, CDR2 SASEGT. The length of the CDR3 is 13 residues. The germline V and J ends were trimmed by 6 bases and 7 bases, with 16 bases remaining between them. CDR3 residues: CASSRSRSSEQYF. The CDR3 DNA reads TGTGCCAGCAGCCGGTCCCGCTCGTCTGAGCAGTACTTC.

This clonotype was counted at least ten times. V usage is TRBV12-3 or TRBV12-4 and J usage is TRBJ2-7; D is ambiguous. The CDR3 spans 13 residues. V shed 3 bases and J shed 5 bases, with 11 bases lying between them. In DNA form, the CDR3 reads TGTGCCAGCAGTTTCGGCCCAGGCGACGAGCAGTACTTC. It translates to CASSFGPGDEQYF.

A remark on this clonotype: A much larger clone differs by one base, so this may be a read error. The chain employs TRBV27 and TRBJ2-2; 10 bases are a match to TRBD2. This CDR3 is 17 amino acids long. Germline CDR1 and CDR2: MNHEY and SMNVEV (reference sequence). V lost 3 bases and J lost 7; bases outside the gene matches: 11. Here the CDR3 DNA reads TGTGCCAGCAGTTTCTGGAGCGGGGGGGGATTTCTCGGGGAGCTGTTTTTT. Residues: CASSFWSGGGFLGELFF.

The gene calls are TRBV28 and TRBJ1-1; D is unresolved. Germline V gene lookup returns CDR1 MDHEN and CDR2 SYDVKM. This CDR3 is built from 12 residues. V dropped 4 bases and J dropped 6 bases, with 9 bases sitting between them. The chain's CDR3 is CASSSPSPEAFF. CDR3 nucleotide sequence: TGTGCCAGCAGTTCCCCTTCCCCTGAAGCTTTCTTT.

Ten or more counts support this clonotype. V is TRBV28 and J is TRBJ2-5; TRBD2 might be the D (5 bases). The CDR3 is 18 residues long. Germline V gives CDR1 MDHEN, CDR2 SYDVKM. V was cut by 4 bases and J by 0 bases, with 21 bases left in between. In nucleotides, the CDR3 is TGTGCCAGCAGTTCCCTCCCAACTGGCGGGCCGTACCAAGAGACCCAGTACTTC. Residues: CASSSLPTGGPYQETQYF.

This clonotype was counted many times. The chain combines TRBV7-7 with TRBJ1-3, with unresolved D. Looked up from germline, CDR1 is SSHAT and CDR2 is FNYEAQ (reference sequence). This CDR3 spans 20 amino acids. Between the trimmed V and J ends, which lost 5 bases and 0 bases, there was a span of 26 bases. The CDR3, as DNA: TGTGCCAGCAGCCCCCTGAGAGGCGCCAACTTTGACATCTCTGGAAACACCATATATTTT. Protein product: CASSPLRGANFDISGNTIYF.

The chain recombines TRBV11-2 with TRBJ1-1, with D possibly matching TRBD1 (6 bases). Germline V CDR1 and CDR2: SGHAT, FQNNGV. Trimming pared 5 bases from V and 3 bases from J, leaving 22 bases between. The CDR3 is 17 residues long. The CDR3 spells CASSQGGGKVGYTEAFF. CDR3 DNA sequence: TGTGCCAGCAGCCAAGGGGGGGGGAAGGTGGGCTACACTGAAGCTTTCTTT.

This clonotype was detected a few times. The chain links TRBV9 to TRBJ2-3; no reliable D call. Germline V gene lookup returns CDR1 SGDLS and CDR2 YYNGEE. The CDR3 loop spans 17 amino acids. Trimming took off 3 bases at V and 2 bases at J, with 19 bases between the two ends. The CDR3 is CASSAPGRATTTDTQYF. The CDR3 DNA follows: TGTGCCAGCAGCGCCCCGGGTCGGGCCACAACCACAGATACGCAGTATTTT. The whole variable domain, filled in from reference TRBV9 and TRBJ2-3, reads DSGVTQTPKHLITATGQRVTLRCSPRSGDLSVYWYQQSLDQGLQFLIQYYNGEERAKGNILERFSAQQFPDLHSELNLSSLELGDSALYFCASSAPGRATTTDTQYFGPGTRLTVL.

The chain links TRBV12-3 or TRBV12-4 to TRBJ2-2, with 11 bases fitting TRBD1. The V and J ends lost 5 bases and 6 bases, in that order; junction bases with no gene match: 8. The CDR3 consists of 16 residues. CDR3 sequence reads: CASSLHGTGGSGELFF. The CDR3 nucleotides read TGTGCCAGCAGTCTACATGGGACAGGGGGTTCCGGGGAGCTGTTTTTT.

This clonotype has a handful of counts. The chain is built from TRBV6-1 and TRBJ2-5, with TRBD1 matching 8 bases. Germline V gene data show CDR1 as MNHNS and CDR2 as SASEGT. The CDR3 length is 14 residues. The V gene end was trimmed by 6 bases and the J gene end by 1 base; junction bases not matched to a gene: 4. CDR3 coding DNA: TGTGCCAGCAGGGTCCAGGGGGCCCAAGAGACCCAGTACTTC. Amino acids: CASRVQGAQETQYF.

At least ten counts were recorded for this clonotype. The V gene is TRBV6-1, the J gene TRBJ2-7; D not certain. The germline V gene encodes CDR1 MNHNS and CDR2 SASEGT. V lost 6 bases and J 4 bases, leaving 4 bases between the germline ends. The CDR3 runs 10 residues. CDR3 region: CASSKYEQYF. CDR3 sequence (DNA): TGTGCCAGCAGCAAATACGAGCAGTACTTC.

This clonotype appeared many times. The rearrangement uses TRBV24-1 and TRBJ2-7; TRBD2 matches 9 bases. The CDR3 runs 14 residues. J lost 3 bases, V lost 9 bases, and 8 bases had no gene match. The V gene's germline CDR1 is KGHDR and CDR2 SFDVKD. CDR3 amino acids: CATSGSGSFYEQYF. As DNA, the CDR3 is TGTGCCACCTCTGGTAGCGGGAGTTTCTACGAGCAGTACTTC.